A single T cell receptor beta chain is shown here with its context. Produced via immunoSEQ multiplex PCR; TCRdb's table is partial and in-frame only. The sample has under 150,000 clones, 85% seen once. This entry belongs to a study of blood T cell repertoires in COVID-19. The wider study: From T cells, B-cell-depleted T cells, or PBMCs came the material, which was cDNA or gDNA.

The CDR3 spans 16 residues. V shed 1 base, J shed 0 bases, and the junction held 6 bases outside the gene matches. CDR1 is SGHDT, CDR2 YYEEEE, per germline. The sample comprised peripheral blood. The source of this sequence is a man at least 80 years old with acute or convalescent COVID-19. The rearrangement links TRBV5-6 to TRBJ1-1, with 7 bases aligning to TRBD1. The CDR3 reads CASSLLTGVMNTEAFF. In nucleotides, the CDR3 is TGTGCCAGCAGCTTGTTAACAGGGGTTATGAACACTGAAGCTTTCTTT.